The clone carrying this T cell receptor (beta chain) came up a few times. The conserved final phenylalanine or tryptophan is absent from the CDR3, which likely points to a read error. This entry is derived from a study of human T cells and chemical hapten exposure. Study information: Readings were taken at 6 days from patch tests that had applied 0.01% DPC to the upper back.

Time point in this sample: patch test 1, 2 weeks after DPC sensitization. Treatment of the sample: therapeutic diphenylcyclopropenone sensitization with weekly scalp DPC. Total RNA was isolated from whole blood that had not been fractionated. V was trimmed by 6 bases and J by 12 bases, leaving 18 bases between them. Looked up from germline, CDR1 is LGHDT and CDR2 is YNNKEL (reference sequence). The CDR3 runs 13 residues. Using its own MiXCR run on the RACE reads, TCRdb lists one record per CDR3 protein. The sample has around 99,000 distinct CDR3 sequences, 9.5% to 15% seen once. This TCR was sampled from a woman aged 40 to 50 with alopecia areata. Some clones in this sample may be carry-over from other donors' samples. Sequencing used whole blood, obtained in connection with sensitization to the hapten diphenylcyclopropenone (DPC). The V call is TRBV3-1, the J call TRBJ2-1; D is ambiguous. In DNA, the CDR3 is TGTGCCAGCAGGCCGTCGACTGACCACAGGCAGTTCTCC. Translated: CASRPSTDHRQFS.